This T cell receptor (beta chain) was observed in a study of T-cell memory formation after mild COVID-19. Study information: Largely donor-specific TCR clusters were found. Broader study findings: Mainly CM and EM harbored the contracting CD4+ clones; mainly EMRA harbored the CD8+ ones. The study detected some responding clones in pre-infection memory, suggesting cross-reactive memory joined.

Germline values: CDR1 SEHNR, CDR2 FQNEAQ (reference sequence). V dropped 2 bases and J dropped 4 bases, with 12 bases sitting between them. This CDR3 spans 15 amino acids. From 5'RACE with constant-segment primers came TCR alpha and TCR beta cDNA libraries that carried sample barcodes and UMIs. One entry per CDR3 protein, called by TCRdb with MiXCR from the 5' RACE reads. The table has about 290,000 distinct CDR3 sequences, about 16% seen once; the top ten hold 22%. As for this clonotype: The antigen is not known.

This sequence was found in a man between 18 and 29 years old who had mild COVID-19 (a few samples of this study predate the infection). Cell type and time point are not known. This sequence joins TRBV7-9 and TRBJ2-1; D gene uncertain. The sample consisted of PBMCs or a T cell subset sorted from them (not recorded which). The CDR3 nucleotides read TGTGCCAGCAGCTTACAAGGTGACGGATACAATGAGCAGTTCTTC. Amino acid sequence: CASSLQGDGYNEQFF.